This T cell receptor beta chain was captured in a study of blood T cell repertoires in COVID-19. TCRdb keeps only in-frame clones here, not all; method: immunoSEQ multiplex PCR. The data hold 310,000 or so clones, with 70% to 90% observed a single time. Input material: PBMCs or T cells enriched from blood (not recorded which). This sequence originates from a woman in her thirties or forties who had recovered from COVID-19.

CDR3 loop: CASSPGQVYEQYF. CDR3 in DNA: TGTGCCAGCAGTCCGGGACAGGTGTACGAGCAGTACTTC. This chain connects TRBV28 to TRBJ2-7; 8 nucleotides agree with TRBD1. The V gene's germline CDR1 is MDHEN and CDR2 SYDVKM. Trimming at V came to 5 bases and at J to 4 bases, leaving 4 bases not matched to a gene. The CDR3 length is 13 residues.